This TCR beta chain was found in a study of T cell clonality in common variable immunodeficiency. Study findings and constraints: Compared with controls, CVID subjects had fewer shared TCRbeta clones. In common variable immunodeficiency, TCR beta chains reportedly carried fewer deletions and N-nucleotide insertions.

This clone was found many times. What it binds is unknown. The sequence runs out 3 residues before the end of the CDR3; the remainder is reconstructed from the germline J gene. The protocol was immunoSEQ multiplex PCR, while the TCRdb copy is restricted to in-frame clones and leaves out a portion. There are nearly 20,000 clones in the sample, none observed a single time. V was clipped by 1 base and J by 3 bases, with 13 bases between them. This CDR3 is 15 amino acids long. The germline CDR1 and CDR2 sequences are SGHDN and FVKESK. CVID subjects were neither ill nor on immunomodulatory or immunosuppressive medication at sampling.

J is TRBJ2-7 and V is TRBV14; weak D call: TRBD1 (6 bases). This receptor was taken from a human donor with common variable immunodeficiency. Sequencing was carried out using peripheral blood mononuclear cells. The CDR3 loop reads CASSQGGQSYYEQYF. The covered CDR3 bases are TGTGCCAGCAGCCAAGGTGGACAGTCCTACTACGAG.